This T cell receptor (beta chain) was sequenced in a study of cytomegalovirus exposure and HLA in healthy donors. General observations from the study: Other equally common chains were less clonally expanded than HLA-associated TCR beta chains, a later analysis showed. Later analysis suggested links between common viral pathogens and several top significant clusters.

Germline lookup yields CDR1 LNHDA and CDR2 SQIVND (reference sequence). The CDR3 has 14 residues. After removal of 6 bases from V and 3 bases from J, the junction contained 4 bases not matched to a gene. Details on this clone: The antigen is not known. The same CDR3 is also encoded by other DNA sequences in this sample.

Primers included in the PCR were 60 Vbeta and 13 Jbeta primers. Only in-frame clones appear in the TCRdb table, and some are missing; sequencing was by immunoSEQ multiplex PCR. The table has some 200,000 clones, roughly 80% seen once. The chain combines TRBV19 with TRBJ2-7, with TRBD2 matching over 11 bases. The clonotype was recovered from a girl aged 2-10 years in good health and CMV-seronegative. The specimen was PBMCs. The CDR3 DNA is TGTGCCAGTAGCCCCGGGACTAGCGGCTACGAGCAGTACTTC. Residues: CASSPGTSGYEQYF. Looking up the rest from reference TRBV19 and TRBJ2-7 gives the full variable domain: DGGITQSPKYLFRKEGQNVTLSCEQNLNHDAMYWYRQDPGQGLRLIYYSQIVNDFQKGDIAEGYSVSREKKESFPLTVTSAQKNPTAFYLCASSPGTSGYEQYFGPGTRLTVT.